The T cell receptor (beta chain) under discussion was sequenced for a study of low-dose radiotherapy and immunotherapy resistance in tumors. About the study: Cohort 1 got 0.5 Gy per fraction every 2 weeks, 6.5 Gy in total. The treatment that patients received was intravenous nivolumab 240 mg every two weeks plus ipilimumab 1 mg/kg every six weeks.

The junction had 11 bases not matched to a gene; V was cut back by 5 bases and J by 2 bases. This CDR3 spans 16 amino acids. Germline V gives CDR1 LGHNT, CDR2 FRNRAP. Time point described: after trial treatment. Treatment specified: LDRT plus nivolumab, ipilimumab, low-dose cyclophosphamide and aspirin (RACIN trial). It was nivolumab, ipilimumab, aspirin, low-dose cyclophosphamide and low-dose radiotherapy that donors received. TRAV- and TRBV-specific primers primed first-strand cDNA, covering alpha and beta chains. Over around 19 PCR cycles, TCRs were amplified from a constant-region primer and V-primer adapter. From the reads, TCRdb called clonotypes with MiXCR, one entry per CDR3 protein. The sample carries about 30,000 distinct CDR3 sequences, around 54% recorded once.

The chain carries TRBV12-5 and TRBJ2-7; 8 bases fit TRBD2. This clonotype was obtained from a male donor with gallbladder cancer. Sequenced here: PBMCs, sampled after low-dose radiotherapy plus immunotherapy. This CDR3 reads CASGIAGGRIAYEQYF. The CDR3 coding sequence is TGTGCTAGTGGTATCGCCGGCGGGAGGATCGCCTACGAGCAGTACTTC. Full variable domain (outside the CDR3, taken from reference TRBV12-5 and TRBJ2-7): DARVTQTPRHKVTEMGQEVTMRCQPILGHNTVFWYRQTMMQGLELLAYFRNRAPLDDSGMPKDRFSAEMPDATLATLKIQPSEPRDSAVYFCASGIAGGRIAYEQYFGPGTRLTVT.